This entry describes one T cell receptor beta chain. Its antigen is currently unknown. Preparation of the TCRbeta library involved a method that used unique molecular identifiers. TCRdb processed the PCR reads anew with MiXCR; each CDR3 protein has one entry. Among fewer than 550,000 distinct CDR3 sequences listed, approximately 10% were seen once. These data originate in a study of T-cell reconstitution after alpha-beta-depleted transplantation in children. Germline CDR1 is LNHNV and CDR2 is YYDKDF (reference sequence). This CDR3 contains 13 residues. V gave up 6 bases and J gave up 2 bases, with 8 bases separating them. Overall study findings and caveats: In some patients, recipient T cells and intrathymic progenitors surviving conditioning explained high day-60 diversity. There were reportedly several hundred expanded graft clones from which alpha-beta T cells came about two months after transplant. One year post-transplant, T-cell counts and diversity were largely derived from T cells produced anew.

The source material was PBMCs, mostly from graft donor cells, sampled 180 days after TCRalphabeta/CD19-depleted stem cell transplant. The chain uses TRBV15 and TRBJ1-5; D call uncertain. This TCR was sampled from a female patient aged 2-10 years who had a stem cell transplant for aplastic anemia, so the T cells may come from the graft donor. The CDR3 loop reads CATRPRGNQPQHF. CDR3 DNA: TGTGCCACCAGGCCGCGGGGCAATCAGCCCCAGCATTTT.